This TCR beta chain was retrieved from a study of beta chain features in type 1 diabetes. What was sequenced were expressed TCRB transcripts, since all of the isolated RNA had been reverse transcribed. Sequenced by immunoSEQ multiplex PCR; TCRdb stores in-frame clones only, minus some. The sample carries a few hundred thousand clones, 11% recorded once. V shed 2 bases and J 2 bases; nucleotides not matched to a gene: 6. This CDR3 is 16 amino acids long. The germline V gene encodes CDR1 SGHRS and CDR2 YFSETQ. This clone appeared a few times. The chain joins TRBV5-1 to TRBJ2-5; 10 nucleotides align to TRBD2. The sequence derives from a woman aged 30 to 39 in good health. Specimen: naive CD4+ T cells from blood. The chain's CDR3 is CASSLGASGGQETQYF. The DNA of the CDR3 is TGCGCCAGCAGCTTAGGGGCTAGCGGGGGACAAGAGACCCAGTACTTC.